In its sample, the clone carrying this T cell receptor (beta chain) was seen a few times. Its target is unknown. This specimen comes from a study of identical twins. TCRdb used MiXCR to reprocess the 5' RACE reads, holding one entry per CDR3 protein. The sample holds approximately 500,000 distinct CDR3 sequences, roughly 15% seen once. Study outcomes and limitations: In drawing conclusions, the study used cross-sectional statistical analysis and did not follow the same donors. Twin pairs' shared out-of-frame alpha sequences were enriched in low generation probability.

In addition, the sample was reused for a study of yellow fever vaccine responses in identical twins.

The sequenced sample was CD4+ T cells sorted from blood. This sequence was found in a woman younger than 35 in good health.

CDR3 sequence (DNA): TGTGCCAGCAGTCCCCGCCTCTCTGGTGGCTACACCTTC. Translating it yields CASSPRLSGGYTF. V gene TRBV12-3 or TRBV12-4 combines with J gene TRBJ1-2, with D unresolved. This CDR3 is 13 amino acids long. Deletions cut 5 bases from V and 7 bases from J, with 14 bases between.